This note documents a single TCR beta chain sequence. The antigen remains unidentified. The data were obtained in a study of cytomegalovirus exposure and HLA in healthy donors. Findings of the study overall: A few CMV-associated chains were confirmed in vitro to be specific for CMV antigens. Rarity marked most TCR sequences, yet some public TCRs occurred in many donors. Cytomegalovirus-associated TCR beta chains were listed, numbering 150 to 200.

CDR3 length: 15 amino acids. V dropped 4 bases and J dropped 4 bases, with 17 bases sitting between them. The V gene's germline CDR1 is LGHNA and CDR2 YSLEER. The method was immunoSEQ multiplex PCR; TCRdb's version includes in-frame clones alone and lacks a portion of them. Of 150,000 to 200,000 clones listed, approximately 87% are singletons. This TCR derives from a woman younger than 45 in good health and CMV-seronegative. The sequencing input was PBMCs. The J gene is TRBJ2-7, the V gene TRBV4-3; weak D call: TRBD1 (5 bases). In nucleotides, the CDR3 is TGCGCCAGCAGCCCAGGGATAGGGAAGGGATACGAGCAGTACTTC. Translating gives CASSPGIGKGYEQYF.